The T cell receptor beta chain under discussion was sequenced for a study of CD8 T cells in Susac syndrome. After extraction with the RNeasy kit, about 0.45 to 1 ug of the RNA was reverse transcribed using random hexamers. Via MiXCR, TCRdb re-called the immunoSEQ multiplex PCR reads, giving one row per CDR3 protein. This table has about 430,000 distinct CDR3 sequences, approximately 85% appearing once. Germline V gene lookup returns CDR1 SGHTA and CDR2 FQGNSA. Trimming at V came to 4 bases and at J to 3 bases, leaving 7 bases not matched to a gene. The CDR3 extends over 15 amino acids. Sequenced sample: CD8+ T cells from PBMCs. This TCR derives from a human donor with multiple sclerosis. The V and J genes are TRBV7-2 and TRBJ1-2; 8 positions match TRBD1. The CDR3 sequence is CASSYPPTGDYGYTF. The CDR3 DNA reads as TGTGCCAGCAGCTATCCCCCGACAGGGGACTATGGCTACACCTTC. Filled out from reference TRBV7-2 and TRBJ1-2, the complete variable domain reads GAGVSQSPSNKVTEKGKDVELRCDPISGHTALYWYRQSLGQGLEFLIYFQGNSAPDKSGLPSDRFSAERTGGSVSTLTIQRTQQEDSAVYLCASSYPPTGDYGYTFGSGTRLTVV.